A single T cell receptor beta chain is shown here with its context. Its antigen remains unidentified. Sequencing used immunoSEQ multiplex PCR; TCRdb keeps in-frame clones, though not all of them. The table has about 2 million clones, roughly 95% seen once. This record comes from a study of shared clonotypes between healthy human individuals. Study-wide background: Three CD4 naive, three CD4 memory, two CD8 naive and one CD8 memory plate were used per donor.

The germline V gene encodes CDR1 KGHSH and CDR2 LQKENI. Trimming cost V 3 bases and J 1 base; bases outside gene matches: 5. This CDR3 spans 15 amino acids. Study results and limitations: The study's rarefaction showed incomplete sorted-subset sequencing despite large depth. Generation probabilities of non-shared clonotypes were lower (relative to those shared by all four donors).

Sequenced input: naive CD4+ T cells sorted from blood. Noted subset: CD45RA+ positively selected. The TCR originated in a man aged 18 to 29 in good health. This chain links TRBV18 with TRBJ2-5; 7 positions match TRBD1. The CDR3 spells CASSPIQGFQETQYF. CDR3 nucleotides: TGTGCCAGCTCACCGATACAGGGGTTCCAAGAGACCCAGTACTTC.